The 30 T cell receptor beta chains below all came from one sample that was sequenced in a study of beta chain features in type 1 diabetes. Study-wide findings and caveats: In every one of the four CD4+ subsets, TCRB CDR3s were moderately but significantly shorter in Type 1 diabetes patients.

Of the isolated RNA, all was reverse transcribed, and so the sequenced material was expressed TCRB transcripts. Assay: immunoSEQ multiplex PCR; the TCRdb copy retains only in-frame clones and omits some. The sample carries just under 150,000 clones, around 13% recorded once. Their cognate antigens are unknown. The sequencing input was central memory CD4+ T cells from blood. The receptors were gathered from a man in his late teens or twenties with type 1 diabetes.

The chain is built from TRBV2 and TRBJ1-1; the match to TRBD1 covers 11 bases. CDR1 SNHLY and CDR2 FYNNEI come from the germline V gene. The J segment lost 3 bases and the V segment lost 6 bases, leaving 6 bases of the junction unmatched. The CDR3 has 15 amino acids. Here the CDR3 DNA reads TGTGCCAGCAGCCCCAGGACAGGGGGCTACACTGAAGCTTTCTTT. Residues: CASSPRTGGYTEAFF.

The table lists this clone with a few counts. The rearrangement links TRBV7-2 to TRBJ2-3; TRBD1 or TRBD2 may be the D gene (6 bases each). Trimming stripped 5 bases from V and 0 bases from J, with 12 bases between. The germline gives CDR1 SGHTA, CDR2 FQGNSA. CDR3 size: 15 residues. The CDR3 region is CASSGGRSSTDTQYF. CDR3 DNA: TGTGCCAGCAGCGGGGGGCGGAGTAGCACAGATACGCAGTATTTT.

The table lists this clone with a few counts. V and J are TRBV9 and TRBJ2-3; D remains unclear. The V gene's germline CDR1 is SGDLS and CDR2 YYNGEE. This CDR3 is 14 amino acids long. V shed 0 bases and J shed 5 bases, with 10 bases lying between them. DNA of the CDR3: TGTGCCAGCAGCGTAGGGGGTTGGGGAGATACGCAGTATTTT. This codes for CASSVGGWGDTQYF.

The rearrangement links TRBV13 to TRBJ1-3; possibly TRBD1 for D (5 bases). The length of the CDR3 is 13 residues. V was pared by 3 bases and J by 2 bases, with 5 bases between. CDR1 is PRHDT and CDR2 is FYEKMQ in the germline V gene (reference sequence). The CDR3 protein is CASSLTAGNTIYF. CDR3 coding DNA: TGTGCCAGCAGCTTGACAGCTGGAAACACCATATATTTT. The whole variable domain, filled in from reference TRBV13 and TRBJ1-3, reads AAGVIQSPRHLIKEKRETATLKCYPIPRHDTVYWYQQGPGQDPQFLISFYEKMQSDKGSIPDRFSAQQFSDYHSELNMSSLELGDSALYFCASSLTAGNTIYFGEGSWLTVV.

The sample holds a few counts of this clone. The chain carries TRBV5-1 and TRBJ2-3; 7 nucleotides match TRBD2. Germline assignment: CDR1 SGHRS and CDR2 YFSETQ. The CDR3 consists of 17 residues. V lost 0 bases and J lost 0; bases outside the gene matches: 7. CDR3 sequence: CASSLGPAGESTDTQYF. Written as DNA, the CDR3 is TGCGCCAGCAGCTTGGGACCGGCGGGAGAAAGCACAGATACGCAGTATTTT.

The J gene is TRBJ2-1, the V gene TRBV10-3; TRBD1 is a possible D gene (6 bases). The CDR3 contains 15 residues. V shed 5 bases and J shed 3 bases, with 14 bases lying between them. The germline V gene encodes CDR1 ENHRY and CDR2 SYGVKD. Here the CDR3 reads CAISPQTGNYNEQFF. The CDR3 DNA is TGTGCCATCAGTCCTCAGACAGGAAACTACAATGAGCAGTTCTTC.

The V and J genes are TRBV11-2 and TRBJ2-7, with TRBD1 identical over 8 bases. V lost 0 bases to trimming and J lost 12 bases; unmatched junction nucleotides: 4. This CDR3 comprises 12 residues. Looked up from germline, CDR1 is SGHAT and CDR2 is FQNNGV. CDR3 sequence: CASSLDRGLWYF. Here the CDR3 DNA reads TGTGCCAGCAGCTTAGACAGGGGGCTATGGTACTTC.

The chain joins TRBV7-8 to TRBJ1-5; D call uncertain. Looked up from germline, CDR1 is SGHVS and CDR2 is FQNEAQ. Trimming removed 4 bases from V and 4 bases from J, with 5 bases in between. CDR3 length equals 12 residues. The chain's CDR3 is CASSSINQPQHF. The CDR3 nucleotides are TGTGCCAGCAGCTCAATTAATCAGCCCCAGCATTTT. Looking up the rest from reference TRBV7-8 and TRBJ1-5 gives the full variable domain: GAGVSQSPRYKVAKRGQDVALRCDPISGHVSLFWYQQALGQGPEFLTYFQNEAQLDKSGLPSDRFFAERPEGSVSTLKIQRTQQEDSAVYLCASSSINQPQHFGDGTRLSIL.

This clone was counted between two and nine times. V usage is TRBV5-8 and J usage is TRBJ2-3; D unclear. V was pared by 4 bases and J by 4 bases, with 7 bases between. Germline CDR1 and CDR2: SGHTS and YDEGEE. The CDR3 extends over 12 amino acids. CDR3 sequence: CASSQRADTQYF. DNA of the CDR3: TGTGCCAGCAGCCAACGGGCAGATACGCAGTATTTT.

The genes are TRBV14 and TRBJ2-5, with TRBD2 identical over 12 bases. The CDR3 runs 15 residues. Unmatched junction bases numbered 1, after V lost 4 bases and J lost 1 base. Per germline, CDR1 SGHDN and CDR2 FVKESK. CDR3 sequence reads: CASSPTSGSQETQYF. The CDR3 coding sequence is TGTGCCAGCAGCCCGACTAGCGGGAGCCAAGAGACCCAGTACTTC.

This chain joins TRBV25-1 and TRBJ1-2; 10 bases are shared with TRBD1. J lost 8 bases, V lost 6 bases, and 9 bases had no gene match. This CDR3 is 14 amino acids long. CDR1 is MGHDK, CDR2 SYGVNS, per germline. CDR3 sequence: CASRETGGDEGYTF. The CDR3 DNA reads TGTGCCAGCAGAGAGACAGGGGGCGACGAAGGCTACACCTTC.

CDR3 nucleotides: TGTGCCAGCAGTTCCCCGGGACAGGGAGCCTACGAGCAGTACTTC. It yields the protein CASSSPGQGAYEQYF. The chain employs TRBV6-6 and TRBJ2-7; 9 bases match TRBD1. Germline CDR1 is MNHNY and CDR2 is SVGAGI (reference sequence). Trimming at V came to 4 bases and at J to 2 bases, leaving 6 bases not matched to a gene. The CDR3 runs to 15 residues.

The sample holds a few counts of this clone. This sequence joins TRBV7-3 and TRBJ2-7; D is undetermined. Germline lookup yields CDR1 SGHTA and CDR2 FQGTGA. The CDR3 consists of 14 residues. With 0 bases removed from V and 2 bases from J, the gap between germline ends came to 8 bases. The CDR3 protein is CASSLTGGTYEQYF. CDR3 in DNA: TGTGCCAGCAGCTTAACTGGTGGAACCTACGAGCAGTACTTC. Full variable domain (rest looked up from reference TRBV7-3 and TRBJ2-7): GAGVSQTPSNKVTEKGKYVELRCDPISGHTALYWYRQSLGQGPEFLIYFQGTGAADDSGLPNDRFFAVRPEGSVSTLKIQRTERGDSAVYLCASSLTGGTYEQYFGPGTRLTVT.

A few counts support this clone. The rearrangement uses TRBV18 and TRBJ2-2, with D perhaps TRBD1 (6 bases). This CDR3 region has 15 residues. Germline V gives CDR1 KGHSH, CDR2 LQKENI. With 7 bases removed from V and 0 bases from J, the gap between germline ends came to 12 bases. CDR3 in amino acids: CASWQWTANTGELFF. The CDR3, as DNA: TGTGCCAGCTGGCAGTGGACAGCGAACACCGGGGAGCTGTTTTTT.

In its sample, this clone was seen a few times. The chain recombines TRBV5-1 with TRBJ1-1; D remains ambiguous. V gave up 0 bases and J gave up 4 bases, with 10 bases separating them. The CDR3 contains 14 residues. Germline V gene sequence: CDR1 SGHRS, CDR2 YFSETQ. As DNA, the CDR3 is TGCGCCAGCAGCTTGGAGGGCTGGTCCACTGAAGCTTTCTTT. Its translation: CASSLEGWSTEAFF.

In its sample, this clone was seen many times. This chain connects TRBV7-2 to TRBJ2-1, with D uncertain. The V and J ends lost 3 bases and 2 bases respectively, with 2 bases between them. Germline loops: CDR1 SGHTA, CDR2 FQGNSA. This CDR3 is built from 12 residues. In nucleotides, the CDR3 is TGTGCCAGCAGCTTTGCCTACAATGAGCAGTTCTTC. It specifies CASSFAYNEQFF.

The sample holds many counts of this clone. The V gene is TRBV7-9, the J gene TRBJ1-1, with D tentatively TRBD1 (5 bases). The CDR3 consists of 15 residues. CDR1 and CDR2 from the germline V gene are SEHNR and FQNEAQ (reference sequence). V was cut by 5 bases and J by 0 bases, with 13 bases left in between. Written as DNA, the CDR3 is TGTGCCAGCAGCCCCGGGTTGGGGCTGAACACTGAAGCTTTCTTT. Translating it yields CASSPGLGLNTEAFF.

This clone was seen only a few times. V usage is TRBV6-5 and J usage is TRBJ1-4, with 8 bases lining up with TRBD1. Unmatched junction bases numbered 5, after V lost 6 bases and J lost 2 bases. The CDR3 runs to 15 residues. Germline lookup yields CDR1 MNHEY and CDR2 SVGAGI. CDR3 protein: CASRRQGMTNEKLFF. CDR3 coding DNA: TGTGCCAGCAGGAGACAGGGGATGACTAATGAAAAACTGTTTTTT.

In this sample, this clone turned up a few times. This chain joins TRBV7-9 and TRBJ1-6; D unclear. Trimming removed 2 bases from V and 7 bases from J, with 9 bases in between. This CDR3 spans 14 amino acids. Germline values: CDR1 SEHNR, CDR2 FQNEAQ (reference sequence). In DNA, the CDR3 is TGTGCCAGCAGCTTAAACGGGGAGAATTCACCCCTCCACTTT. It is translated as CASSLNGENSPLHF.

This clone was observed a few times. This rearrangement joins TRBV6-6 to TRBJ1-5, with no clear D. The CDR3 is made up of 15 amino acids. V was clipped by 5 bases and J by 0 bases, with 11 bases between them. Germline lookup yields CDR1 MNHNY and CDR2 SVGAGI (reference sequence). The CDR3 DNA follows: TGTGCCAGCAGTCTTGACGGGTATAGCAATCAGCCCCAGCATTTT. Protein product: CASSLDGYSNQPQHF.

This clone has at least ten counts. The rearrangement uses TRBV9 and TRBJ2-3; possible D gene TRBD1, 5 bases. CDR1 is SGDLS, CDR2 YYNGEE, per germline. There are 16 residues in the CDR3. Trimming cost V 2 bases and J 0 bases, with 13 bases left between them. The chain's CDR3 is CASSVSGMGSTDTQYF. The DNA of the CDR3 is TGTGCCAGCAGCGTTTCAGGGATGGGGAGCACAGATACGCAGTATTTT.

The chain joins TRBV5-1 to TRBJ2-3; D may be TRBD1 (5 bases). CDR1 and CDR2 (germline): SGHRS, YFSETQ. V was pared by 4 bases and J by 2 bases, with 11 bases between. CDR3 size: 14 residues. CDR3 sequence: CASSKGQHTDTQYF. CDR3 sequence (DNA): TGCGCCAGCAGCAAGGGGCAGCACACAGATACGCAGTATTTT.

This clone has more than one count but fewer than ten. V usage is TRBV7-2 and J usage is TRBJ2-5; D is undetermined. CDR3 length: 12 residues. Germline V lookup: CDR1 SGHTA, CDR2 FQGNSA. Trimming shortened V by 5 bases and J by 4 bases, and 8 bases separated the two germline ends. CDR3 region: CASSLSRETQYF. The CDR3 region has the DNA TGTGCCAGCAGCCTCTCAAGAGAGACCCAGTACTTC.

The rearrangement joins TRBV10-3 to TRBJ1-5; D gene uncertain. V lost 4 bases, J lost 6 bases, and 16 bases lay in between. The CDR3 is 15 residues long. Germline loops: CDR1 ENHRY, CDR2 SYGVKD. In DNA, the CDR3 is TGTGCCATCAGTGGGGAAGAAAGAGGACTTCAGCCCCAGCATTTT. Translated: CAISGEERGLQPQHF.

This clone was recorded a few times. The chain links TRBV5-1 to TRBJ1-4, with TRBD1 matching 11 bases. With V trimmed by 7 bases and J by 7 bases, 9 bases remained unmatched. Germline CDR1 and CDR2: SGHRS and YFSETQ. The CDR3 sequence is 15 residues long. This CDR3 is CASRGTGGIGEKLFF. CDR3 DNA: TGCGCCAGCCGCGGGACAGGGGGAATTGGTGAAAAACTGTTTTTT. The variable domain in full, with the rest retrieved from reference TRBV5-1 and TRBJ1-4, is KAGVTQTPRYLIKTRGQQVTLSCSPISGHRSVSWYQQTPGQGLQFLFEYFSETQRNKGNFPGRFSGRQFSNSRSEMNVSTLELGDSALYLCASRGTGGIGEKLFFGSGTQLSVL.

This clone was counted only a few times. This chain uses TRBV29-1 with TRBJ1-1, with D uncertain. V lost 5 bases and J 10 bases, leaving 14 bases between the germline ends. Germline loops: CDR1 SQVTM, CDR2 ANQGSEA. The CDR3 is 11 amino acids. The DNA of the CDR3 is TGCAGCGTTCCCGAGGGTCTCGGAGCTTTCTTT. It translates to CSVPEGLGAFF.

The chain joins TRBV7-9 to TRBJ2-3, with a possible D match to TRBD1 (7 bases). Trimming cost V 5 bases and J 2 bases, with 11 bases left between them. The germline V gene encodes CDR1 SEHNR and CDR2 FQNEAQ (reference sequence). This CDR3 has 14 amino acids. The CDR3 nucleotides read TGTGCCAGCAGCCCCAGGGGGGCCACAGATACGCAGTATTTT. Translating it yields CASSPRGATDTQYF. Based on the CDR3 plus reference TRBV7-9 and TRBJ2-3, the full variable domain is DTGVSQNPRHKITKRGQNVTFRCDPISEHNRLYWYRQTLGQGPEFLTYFQNEAQLEKSRLLSDRFSAERPKGSFSTLEIQRTEQGDSAMYLCASSPRGATDTQYFGPGTRLTVL.

The J gene is TRBJ1-6, the V gene TRBV7-8; no clear D gene. The CDR3 totals 15 residues. V gave up 6 bases and J gave up 7 bases, with 16 bases separating them. Germline CDR1 SGHVS, CDR2 FQNEAQ. The chain's CDR3 is CASRERVPGNSPLHF. The CDR3 bases are TGTGCCAGCAGGGAACGGGTCCCGGGAAATTCACCCCTCCACTTT.

This clone was observed a few times. This rearrangement joins TRBV4-1 to TRBJ2-7; D unresolved. Germline V lookup: CDR1 MGHRA, CDR2 YSYEKL. V lost 0 bases and J lost 6, with 12 bases in between. The CDR3 totals 14 residues. The CDR3 protein is CASSQDRWASEQYF. DNA of the CDR3: TGCGCCAGCAGCCAAGATCGGTGGGCAAGCGAGCAGTACTTC.

This clone occurred a few times. The genes are TRBV2 and TRBJ2-3; D not resolved. This CDR3 spans 11 amino acids. Germline-derived CDR1 and CDR2 are SNHLY and FYNNEI. V was cut by 6 bases and J by 6 bases, with 7 bases left in between. The CDR3 DNA reads TGTGCCAGCAGCAACAGCGATACGCAGTATTTT. Protein product: CASSNSDTQYF.